Listed here is a single T cell receptor (beta chain). The CDR3 has 15 amino acids. V lost 5 bases to trimming and J lost 10 bases; unmatched junction nucleotides: 11. CDR1 is LNHDA and CDR2 is SQIVND in the germline V gene (reference sequence). TCR beta CDR3 regions were amplified from RNA. First-round RT-PCR with HTBI primers amplified the TCR CDR3 region. TCRdb re-called the multiplex PCR reads through MiXCR, storing one row per CDR3 protein. The sample has 300,000 to 450,000 distinct CDR3 sequences, about a sixth seen once. This sample is part of a study of T cells in Graves' hyperthyroidism and ophthalmopathy.

The chain carries TRBV19 and TRBJ1-6; TRBD1 agrees at 7 bases. Sequencing was carried out using blood. The receptor was derived from a woman aged 30 to 39 with Graves' hyperthyroidism that later progressed to Graves' ophthalmopathy. CDR3 DNA: TGTGCCAGTAGTGGGTCAGTACAGGGGAGGTCACCCCTCCACTTT. Amino acids: CASSGSVQGRSPLHF.